The T cell receptor (beta chain) under discussion was sequenced for a study of siplizumab effects on memory and regulatory T cells. Study-wide results and caveats: Siplizumab caused a significant drop in alloreactive sequences traceable to unstimulated CD4+ memory cells. Naive T cell populations appeared to exhibit greater diversity than memory cells and appeared to be major alloresponse contributors. The majority of clones, roughly 75-96% of proliferating CD4+ or CD8+ clones, lacked an assignable naive or memory phenotype.

Remarks on this clone: The antigen remains unidentified.

Roughly 99,000 TCR templates underwent assay in each sample. The repertoire was sequenced with immunoSEQ multiplex PCR; TCRdb's copy has only in-frame clones and lacks some. The sample consists of 100,000 or so clones, 91% of them appearing once. Sequencing used CD4+ T cells sorted from blood. The source of this sequence is a human donor in good health. Some clones in this sample may be carry-over from other donors' samples.

The CDR3 DNA reads as TGTGCCAGTAGTATAGGAATTGAGGTTACAGATTATCAGCCCCAGCATTTT. It translates to CASSIGIEVTDYQPQHF. V is TRBV19 and J is TRBJ1-5; D uncertain. The V end was cut by 1 base, the J end by 5 bases, with 18 bases between. This CDR3 is built from 17 residues. From germline, CDR1 is LNHDA and CDR2 SQIVND (reference sequence).